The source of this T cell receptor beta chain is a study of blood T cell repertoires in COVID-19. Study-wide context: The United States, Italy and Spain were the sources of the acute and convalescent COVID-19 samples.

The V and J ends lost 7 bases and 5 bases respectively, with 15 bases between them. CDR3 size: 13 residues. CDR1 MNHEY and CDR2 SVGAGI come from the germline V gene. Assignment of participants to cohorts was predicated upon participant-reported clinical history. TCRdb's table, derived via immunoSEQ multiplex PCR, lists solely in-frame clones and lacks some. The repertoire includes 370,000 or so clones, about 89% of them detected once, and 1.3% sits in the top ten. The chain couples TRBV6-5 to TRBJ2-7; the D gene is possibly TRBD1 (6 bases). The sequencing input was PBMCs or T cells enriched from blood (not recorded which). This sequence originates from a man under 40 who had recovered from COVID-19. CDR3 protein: CASKRPGADEQYF. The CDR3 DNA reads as TGTGCCAGCAAACGACCAGGGGCGGACGAGCAGTACTTC.